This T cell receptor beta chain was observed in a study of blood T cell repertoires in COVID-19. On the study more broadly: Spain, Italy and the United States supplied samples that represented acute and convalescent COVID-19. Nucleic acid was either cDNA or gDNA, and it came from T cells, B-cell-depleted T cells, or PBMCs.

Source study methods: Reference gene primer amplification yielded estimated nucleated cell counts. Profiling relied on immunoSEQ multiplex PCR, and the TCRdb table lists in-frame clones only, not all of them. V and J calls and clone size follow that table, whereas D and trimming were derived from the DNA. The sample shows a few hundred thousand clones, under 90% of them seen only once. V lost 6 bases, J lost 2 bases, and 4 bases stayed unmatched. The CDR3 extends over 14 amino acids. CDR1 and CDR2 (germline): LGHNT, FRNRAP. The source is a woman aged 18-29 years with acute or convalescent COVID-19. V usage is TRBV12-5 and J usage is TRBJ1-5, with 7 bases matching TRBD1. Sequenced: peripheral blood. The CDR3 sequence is CASGPGQGNQPQHF. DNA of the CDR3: TGTGCTAGTGGCCCCGGACAGGGCAATCAGCCCCAGCATTTT.